The source of this TCR beta chain is a study of control samples from healthy donors and cancer patients. Only in-frame clones appear in the TCRdb table, and some are missing; sequencing was by immunoSEQ multiplex PCR. The sample records roughly 63,000 clones, about 92% being singletons. This TCR came from a man aged 35-49 years with colorectal cancer. The material sequenced was PBMCs.

The CDR3 reads CATSRERVAATEAFF. CDR3 sequence (DNA): TGTGCCACCAGCAGAGAGCGGGTGGCAGCCACTGAAGCTTTCTTT. J is TRBJ1-1 and V is TRBV15, with unresolved D. Germline CDR1 LNHNV, CDR2 YYDKDF (reference sequence). V lost 0 bases to trimming and J lost 4 bases, with 12 bases between them. This CDR3 comprises 15 residues.